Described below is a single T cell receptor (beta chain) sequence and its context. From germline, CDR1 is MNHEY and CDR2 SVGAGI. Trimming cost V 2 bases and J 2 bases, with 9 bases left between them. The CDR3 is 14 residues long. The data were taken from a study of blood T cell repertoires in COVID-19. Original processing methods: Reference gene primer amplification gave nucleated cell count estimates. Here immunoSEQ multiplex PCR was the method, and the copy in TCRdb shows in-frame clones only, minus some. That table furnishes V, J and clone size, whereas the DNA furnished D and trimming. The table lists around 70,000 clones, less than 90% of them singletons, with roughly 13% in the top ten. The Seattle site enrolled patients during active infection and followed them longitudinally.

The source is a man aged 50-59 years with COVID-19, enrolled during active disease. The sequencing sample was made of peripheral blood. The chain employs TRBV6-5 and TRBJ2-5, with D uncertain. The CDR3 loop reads CASSYGSTQETQYF. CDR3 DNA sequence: TGTGCCAGCAGTTACGGTAGCACTCAAGAGACCCAGTACTTC.